This TCR beta chain is drawn from a study of post-analysis software for immune sequencing data. Study overall: The disease courses covered relapsing-remitting, secondary progressive and progressive-relapsing multiple sclerosis. Findings and limits, study-wide: The F measure placed samples prepared in the same batch into strongly shared clusters. Multiple sclerosis patients showed significantly lower normalized Chao1 diversity than controls did.

cDNA libraries of TCR beta carried unique molecular identifiers. One entry per CDR3 protein results from TCRdb running MiXCR on the PCR reads. This table holds roughly 600,000 distinct CDR3 sequences, roughly 47% found once. On this clonotype itself: Its target is not known.

The sequence was collected from a girl aged 10-17 years with multiple sclerosis. The sample taken for sequencing was blood.

The DNA for the CDR3 is TGTGCCAGCAGCTTATCCGGGACAGGGGGTCACAATCAGCCCCAGCATTTT. Protein product: CASSLSGTGGHNQPQHF. This sequence joins TRBV7-2 and TRBJ1-5; 11 nucleotides align to TRBD1. V lost 2 bases to trimming and J lost 3 bases; unmatched junction nucleotides: 6. Germline V gene data show CDR1 as SGHTA and CDR2 as FQGNSA. The CDR3 contains 17 residues. Using reference TRBV7-2 and TRBJ1-5 for the parts outside the CDR3, the full variable domain is GAGVSQSPSNKVTEKGKDVELRCDPISGHTALYWYRQSLGQGLEFLIYFQGNSAPDKSGLPSDRFSAERTGGSVSTLTIQRTQQEDSAVYLCASSLSGTGGHNQPQHFGDGTRLSIL.